This T cell receptor beta chain stems from a study of lymphopenia after photon versus proton radiotherapy (dated by TCRdb to between 2017 and 2020). Regarding the study in general: In patients with gastrointestinal tumors who developed high-grade lymphopenia, the study compared the immunological effects of photon radiation therapy with those of proton radiation therapy. The cohort comprised approximately 21 patients with gastrointestinal tumors who received either photon or proton therapy and then developed lymphopenia. The study aimed to characterize how the two radiation modalities differ in their impact on the immune system.

What the study reported, not specific to this receptor: The survival association was assessed only in patients who died, and better survival with proton therapy was presented by the authors as a possibility rather than a demonstrated result. During treatment, patients who received photon therapy lost naive T cells and TCR diversity and gained effector/memory populations, whereas patients who received proton therapy remained relatively stable. After the lymphocyte count nadir, repertoires from photon-treated patients showed oligoclonal expansion, particularly of CD8+ Temra cells, and this expansion drove the decline in diversity. Across the cohort, an inverse correlation was found between a larger post-nadir drop in TCR diversity and overall survival time among patients who died.

Library generation was performed with the immunoSEQ multiplex PCR assay. Alongside multiparametric flow cytometry, deep sequencing of rearranged TCR beta loci was used to profile the T cell repertoires. TCRdb limited this immuneACCESS table to in-frame rearrangements with V and J called. A share of clones is missing; checked studies link under half to unresolved V genes, and the rest is unexplained. The table for this sample lists 75,000 to 95,000 clones; around 88% of them were counted only once. In total, the top ten clones hold around 1.4% of the sample. V gives up 0 bases and J gives up 2 bases, and the segment between their germline ends measures 6 bases. The CDR1 and CDR2 encoded by the germline V gene (reference sequence) are SGHNT and YYREEE. The CDR3 covers 14 residues, taking in both the cysteine and the phenylalanine. CDR3 DNA only is kept here, 42 bases in frame from base 1. On this clone itself: Its antigen is currently not known. No much larger clone is present one base from it, and per-base qualities are unavailable.

The rearrangement joined TRBV5-4 to TRBJ2-4; the D gene is not confidently resolved. Source: peripheral blood, taken from a patient treated with proton-based radiotherapy. The receptor's source is a man aged 55-75 years with pancreatic cancer. CDR3 sequence: CASSLGATKNIQYF. The nucleotides are TGTGCCAGCAGCTTGGGAGCTACCAAAAACATTCAGTACTTC.